The 10 T cell receptor beta chains below come from one sample, sequenced in a study of blood T cell repertoires in COVID-19. The table came from immunoSEQ multiplex PCR; TCRdb's copy has only in-frame clones and leaves some out. The profile shows tens of thousands of clones, approximately 84% of them singletons. Specimen: peripheral blood. The receptor source for this set is a man aged 60 to 75 with active or convalescent COVID-19.

The chain is built from TRBV6-6 and TRBJ2-7, with 13 bases lining up with TRBD2. From germline, CDR1 is MNHNY and CDR2 SVGAGI (reference sequence). With 5 bases clipped from V and 3 bases from J, the junction kept 10 bases outside the gene matches. The CDR3 totals 17 residues. The CDR3 region is CASSPNLGLAGDYEQYF. Here the CDR3 DNA reads TGTGCCAGCAGTCCGAACCTCGGACTAGCGGGGGACTACGAGCAGTACTTC.

The gene calls are TRBV6-5 and TRBJ1-4; a weak D match, TRBD1 (5 bases). Germline values: CDR1 MNHEY, CDR2 SVGAGI. The CDR3 covers 15 residues. V was shortened by 0 bases and J by 7 bases, with 12 bases between the two germline ends. The CDR3 DNA follows: TGTGCCAGCAGTTACTCCGGGACGGGGGGTGAAAAACTGTTTTTT. This codes for CASSYSGTGGEKLFF.

This sequence joins TRBV7-9 and TRBJ2-2; no firm D call. The CDR3 contains 16 residues. Trimming took 1 base from V and 4 from J, leaving 13 bases between them. Germline V gene sequence: CDR1 SEHNR, CDR2 FQNEAQ (reference sequence). In nucleotides, the CDR3 is TGTGCCAGCAGCTTAGTTTCATCGGGTCGCACCGGGGAGCTGTTTTTT. Translated: CASSLVSSGRTGELFF.

Details on this clone: This may be a read error: a much more frequent sequence differs by one nucleotide. The chain is built from TRBV4-3 and TRBJ1-6; D is perhaps TRBD1 (6 bases). Germline CDR1 and CDR2: LGHNA and YSLEER. The CDR3 loop spans 15 amino acids. The DNA for the CDR3 is TGCGCCAACAGCCAAGACGCGGGGGGCGATTCACCCCTCCACTTT. Translated: CANSQDAGGDSPLHF.

This chain links TRBV21-1 with TRBJ1-2; no check of the table's D call, TRBD1, against the DNA was made. TRBV21-1 is assigned pseudogene status. The CDR3 has 14 residues. CDR3 bases: TGTGCCAGCACCCCGGACAGGGATAACTATGGCTACACCTTC. Protein sequence: CASTPDRDNYGYTF.

The chain recombines TRBV3-1 (or the pseudogene TRBV3-2) with TRBJ2-2, with 7 bases lining up with TRBD1. This CDR3 contains 15 residues. In germline, CDR1 is LGHDT, CDR2 YNNKEL (reference sequence). V trimming: 3 bases; J trimming: 1 base; junction bases outside the gene matches: 2. CDR3 nucleotides: TGTGCCAGCAGCCATAGACAGGGGAACACCGGGGAGCTGTTTTTT. Amino acids: CASSHRQGNTGELFF.

The chain carries TRBV6-1 and TRBJ1-2; the match to TRBD1 covers 10 bases. With V trimmed by 3 bases and J by 3 bases, 7 bases remained unmatched. The CDR3 is 16 residues long. Germline CDR1 and CDR2: MNHNS and SASEGT. CDR3 nucleotides: TGTGCCAGCAGTGACCCCGGGGACAGGGGAGACTATGGCTACACCTTC. Its protein product is CASSDPGDRGDYGYTF.

This sequence joins TRBV5-1 and TRBJ2-5, with 7 bases fitting TRBD2. V was clipped by 4 bases and J by 4 bases; unmatched bases: 13. This CDR3 has 16 residues. Germline V gives CDR1 SGHRS, CDR2 YFSETQ. The DNA of the CDR3 is TGCGCCAGCAGCCCAGCGGGGACCATCGAGGGAGAGACCCAGTACTTC. Its protein is CASSPAGTIEGETQYF.

The rearrangement uses TRBV7-3 and TRBJ1-4; possible D gene TRBD1, 6 bases. The CDR3 sequence is 13 residues long. Deletions cut 10 bases from V and 7 bases from J, with 16 bases between. Germline CDR1 reads SGHTA; CDR2 reads FQGTGA. The CDR3 loop reads CANRRGLIEKLFF. CDR3 nucleotides: TGTGCCAACCGCAGGGGACTAATTGAAAAACTGTTTTTT.

This chain uses TRBV5-4 with TRBJ2-3, with TRBD2 identical over 15 bases. Germline CDR1 and CDR2: SGHNT and YYREEE (reference sequence). The CDR3 has 18 residues. J gave up 0 bases and V 4 bases, and 6 bases lay outside the gene matches. The CDR3 sequence is CASSPGTSGGPSTDTQYF. The CDR3, as DNA: TGTGCCAGCAGCCCTGGGACTAGCGGGGGGCCGAGCACAGATACGCAGTATTTT.